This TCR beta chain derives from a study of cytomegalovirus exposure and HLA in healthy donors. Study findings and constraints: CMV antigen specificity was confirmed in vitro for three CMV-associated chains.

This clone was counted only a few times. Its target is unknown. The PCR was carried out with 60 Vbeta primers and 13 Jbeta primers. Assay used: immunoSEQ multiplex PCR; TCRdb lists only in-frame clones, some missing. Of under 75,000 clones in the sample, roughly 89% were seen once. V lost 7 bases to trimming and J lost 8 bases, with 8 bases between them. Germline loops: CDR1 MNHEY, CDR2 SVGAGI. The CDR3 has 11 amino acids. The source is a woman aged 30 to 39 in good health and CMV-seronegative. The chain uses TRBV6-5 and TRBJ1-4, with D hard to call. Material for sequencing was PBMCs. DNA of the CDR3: TGTGCCAGCAAGGCTAGAGAAAAACTGTTTTTT. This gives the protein CASKAREKLFF.